The subject of this entry is one T cell receptor beta chain. The antigen is not known. This record belongs to a study of cytomegalovirus exposure and HLA in healthy donors. Study background: Researchers found that about four fifths of over 350 genotyped donors fell within the Caucasian-associated ancestry cluster.

The CDR3 contains 16 residues. V lost 0 bases and J lost 4, with 13 bases in between. The germline V gene encodes CDR1 LGHNT and CDR2 FRNRAP. Study findings and constraints: An observed cluster of highly shared sequence variants was recorded as a likely sequencing artifact.

PCR employed 60 Vbeta and 13 Jbeta primers. Clones were read by immunoSEQ multiplex PCR, and TCRdb kept only the in-frame ones, dropping some. Of roughly 120,000 clones in the sample, roughly 82% were seen once. The genes are TRBV12-5 and TRBJ2-1; the D gene is possibly TRBD1 (6 bases). This receptor was taken from a young woman in good health and CMV-seropositive. The source material was PBMCs. The CDR3 coding sequence is TGTGCTAGTGGTTTGGTAACAGGGCGAGATTACAATGAGCAGTTCTTC. Translating gives CASGLVTGRDYNEQFF.